These 9 T cell receptor beta chains were sequenced from one sample in a study of CD8 T cell repertoires and HIV-1 epitope variants. TCRdb's table, derived via immunoSEQ multiplex PCR, lists solely in-frame clones and lacks some. The data show about 95,000 clones, with roughly 77% seen just once and about 26% held by the top ten. Sequences were obtained from uncultured baseline CD8+ T cells from peripheral blood mononuclear cells (PBMCs). The receptor set was obtained from a male donor with HIV.

This chain uses TRBV6-1 with TRBJ2-1, with 10 nucleotides matching TRBD2. From germline, CDR1 is MNHNS and CDR2 SASEGT. The CDR3 covers 15 residues. J was trimmed by 8 bases and V by 4 bases; bases with no gene match: 8. CDR3 nucleotide sequence: TGTGCCAGCAGTGTGTCTAGCGGGAGTATGCATGAGCAGTTCTTC. This encodes CASSVSSGSMHEQFF.

This clone was detected only a few times. CDR3 nucleotides: TGTGCCAGCAGCCCACCTCCCGTGCACGAGCCACCTTACGAGCAGTACTTC. It specifies CASSPPPVHEPPYEQYF. The chain recombines TRBV7-9 with TRBJ2-7; D is ambiguous. Between the trimmed V and J ends, which lost 5 bases and 4 bases, there was a span of 24 bases. Germline assignment: CDR1 SEHNR and CDR2 FQNEAQ (reference sequence). The CDR3 spans 17 residues.

The chain is built from TRBV28 and TRBJ2-7; 7 nucleotides agree with TRBD1. The CDR3 spans 13 residues. Germline loops: CDR1 MDHEN, CDR2 SYDVKM. Germline trimming cut 9 bases from V and 4 bases from J; bases unmatched to any gene: 9. CDR3 DNA: TGTGCCAGTTACACAGGGGTCTCATACGAGCAGTACTTC. The encoded protein is CASYTGVSYEQYF.

This chain uses TRBV19 with TRBJ1-2; 9 bases map to TRBD1. Germline V CDR1 and CDR2: LNHDA, SQIVND (reference sequence). V lost 5 bases and J lost 4; bases outside the gene matches: 8. The length of the CDR3 is 15 residues. The DNA of the CDR3 is TGTGCCAGTAGTCCACAGGGGGCGGTGGGCTATGGCTACACCTTC. Translated: CASSPQGAVGYGYTF.

This clone appeared a single time. J is TRBJ1-2 and V is TRBV6-1, with TRBD1 identical over 8 bases. The germline gives CDR1 MNHNS, CDR2 SASEGT. The trim removed 4 bases at V and 2 bases at J, leaving 0 bases unmatched. There are 13 residues in the CDR3. In DNA, the CDR3 is TGTGCCAGCAGTGGGACAGGGAACTATGGCTACACCTTC. Its protein is CASSGTGNYGYTF.

This chain links TRBV21-1 with TRBJ1-6; the D call TRBD1 from the table was never checked on the DNA. TRBV21-1 is marked as a pseudogene. This CDR3 has 17 residues. CDR3 loop: CASSKGDRPFYNSPLHF. The DNA of the CDR3 is TGTGCCAGCAGCAAAGGGGACAGGCCCTTCTATAATTCACCCCTCCACTTT.

The chain links TRBV5-1 to TRBJ1-1; D is possibly TRBD1 (5 bases). The CDR3 runs to 14 residues. From germline, CDR1 is SGHRS and CDR2 YFSETQ. The germline V and J ends were trimmed by 2 bases and 5 bases, with 13 bases remaining between them. The CDR3 bases are TGCGCCAGCAGCTTACCGGCAGGGCAGACTGAAGCTTTCTTT. It is translated as CASSLPAGQTEAFF.

This chain connects TRBV10-3 to TRBJ1-1, with 7 bases fitting TRBD1. This CDR3 has 15 residues. From germline, CDR1 is ENHRY and CDR2 SYGVKD. V lost 9 bases and J lost 4; bases outside the gene matches: 14. The CDR3 coding sequence is TGTGCCATATCCGGGGTGGGGCAGGGGGGCACTGAAGCTTTCTTT. Protein sequence: CAISGVGQGGTEAFF.

The CDR3 here is CASSSPRDRGIGELFF. The CDR3 DNA reads TGTGCCAGCAGCTCGCCCCGGGACAGGGGAATCGGGGAGCTGTTTTTT. The rearrangement uses TRBV5-6 and TRBJ2-2; 10 bases align to TRBD1. With 3 bases clipped from V and 7 bases from J, the junction kept 9 bases outside the gene matches. The CDR3 totals 16 residues. In germline, CDR1 is SGHDT, CDR2 YYEEEE.